Listed below are T cell receptor beta chains from one sample, sequenced in a study of T cells in Graves' hyperthyroidism and ophthalmopathy. Each CDR3 protein gets one entry after TCRdb re-called the multiplex PCR reads with MiXCR. Here the sample spans about 840,000 distinct CDR3 sequences, roughly 40% being singletons. The specimen sequenced was blood. Receptors were obtained from a young man with Graves' hyperthyroidism. Both conserved end residues are part of each CDR3. A D gene is named only where the DNA matches it firmly. Size is omitted from some rows. Given values are once, few, many or a class for expanded clones.

TRBV2	.	many	TRBJ1-5	TGTGCCAGCAGCGTGGGACTTTTGCAGCCCCAGCATTTT	CASSVGLLQPQHF
TRBV7-6	TRBD1	.	TRBJ1-5	TGTGCCAGCAGCCGGGGGGACAGGAGATATAGCAATCAGCCCCAGCATTTT	CASSRGDRRYSNQPQHF
TRBV9	TRBD2	.	TRBJ2-7	TGTGCCAGCAGCGTAGGACTAGCGGGGGCCCTATCCCCCTACGAGCAGTACTTC	CASSVGLAGALSPYEQYF
TRBV27	.	few	TRBJ2-2	TGTGCCAGCAGTCCGGACACCTACACCGGGGAGCTGTTTTTT	CASSPDTYTGELFF
TRBV20-1	.	many	TRBJ1-6	TGCAGTGCTAACTCACCCCTCCACTTT	CSANSPLHF
TRBV29-1	TRBD1	.	TRBJ1-1	TGCAGAAAGACAGGGGGCAAGACTGAAGCTTTCTTT	CRKTGGKTEAFF
TRBV12-3/TRBV12-4	TRBD1	.	TRBJ1-1	TGTGCCAGCAGTTTAGGGACAGGGAGAGTAACAGCTTTCTTT	CASSLGTGRVTAFF
TRBV29-1	TRBD1	.	TRBJ2-2	TGCAGCTCAAGACAGGGGGCTGCGGACACCGGGGAGCTGTCTTGG	CSSRQGAADTGELSW
TRBV7-9	TRBD2	few	TRBJ2-5	TGTGCCAGCAGCCCCCGACTAGCGGGAGGGGAGACCCAGTACTTC	CASSPRLAGGETQYF
TRBV25-1	TRBD2	many	TRBJ2-2	TGTGCCAGCAGTGAAGGGAGGGACACCGGGGAGCTGTTTTTT	CASSEGRDTGELFF
TRBV20-1	.	few	TRBJ2-2	TGCAGTGCAAGGGACTTCTACACCGGGGAGCTGTTTTTT	CSARDFYTGELFF